The 13 T cell receptor beta chains presented below share a single source sample, sequenced in a study of cytomegalovirus exposure and HLA in healthy donors. PCR involved 60 Vbeta and 13 Jbeta primers. Data came from immunoSEQ multiplex PCR; TCRdb stores just in-frame clones and leaves some out. The sample lists about 160,000 clones; approximately 80% were seen once. The specimen sequenced was PBMCs. The source is a man younger than 30 in good health and CMV-seropositive.

The genes are TRBV29-1 and TRBJ2-7; a weak D match, TRBD1 (5 bases). Germline-derived CDR1 and CDR2 are SQVTM and ANQGSEA. The CDR3 is made up of 14 amino acids. Trimming left V 4 bases short and J 4 bases short, with 17 bases between. This CDR3 reads CSVGPGAGLYEQYF. The DNA for the CDR3 is TGCAGCGTTGGCCCTGGGGCAGGGCTGTACGAGCAGTACTTC.

This sequence joins TRBV9 and TRBJ2-1, with TRBD2 matching 14 bases. Germline CDR1 SGDLS, CDR2 YYNGEE. CDR3 length equals 15 residues. Germline trimming cut 5 bases from V and 7 bases from J; bases unmatched to any gene: 5. The CDR3 region has the DNA TGTGCCAGCAGTGCCTGGACTAGCGGGGGGAATGAGCAGTTCTTC. Amino acid sequence: CASSAWTSGGNEQFF.

The chain is built from TRBV29-1 and TRBJ2-1; 10 bases fit TRBD1. This CDR3 has 13 amino acids. Losses at the gene ends were 7 bases for V and 12 bases for J; bases not matched to a gene: 12. CDR1 is SQVTM, CDR2 ANQGSEA, per germline. In DNA, the CDR3 is TGCAGCGCCGAAAGGACAGGGGGTAAGGTGCAGTTCTTC. Amino acid sequence: CSAERTGGKVQFF.

The chain employs TRBV5-1 and TRBJ1-2, with no clear D. Trimming pared 0 bases from V and 5 bases from J, leaving 11 bases between. Germline assignment: CDR1 SGHRS and CDR2 YFSETQ. CDR3 size: 14 residues. Here the CDR3 DNA reads TGCGCCAGCAGCTTGGTGTCAGGACTATATGGCTACACCTTC. Encoded protein: CASSLVSGLYGYTF.

The chain uses TRBV13 and TRBJ2-1; 8 bases are a match to TRBD2. V dropped 5 bases and J dropped 2; count of bases not matched to a gene: 20. CDR1 PRHDT and CDR2 FYEKMQ come from the germline V gene (reference sequence). CDR3 size: 20 residues. This CDR3 is CASSPESGGSGTLPYNEQFF. The CDR3 DNA reads TGTGCCAGCAGCCCCGAGTCGGGGGGTAGCGGGACCCTGCCCTACAATGAGCAGTTCTTC. The full variable domain, rest sourced from reference TRBV13 and TRBJ2-1, is AAGVIQSPRHLIKEKRETATLKCYPIPRHDTVYWYQQGPGQDPQFLISFYEKMQSDKGSIPDRFSAQQFSDYHSELNMSSLELGDSALYFCASSPESGGSGTLPYNEQFFGPGTRLTVL.

The genes are TRBV5-4 and TRBJ2-7; 9 bases line up with TRBD1. The CDR3 is made up of 15 amino acids. Germline lookup yields CDR1 SGHNT and CDR2 YYREEE (reference sequence). The ends lost 0 bases at V and 3 bases at J; junction bases unmatched: 4. CDR3 DNA sequence: TGTGCCAGCAGCTTGGAGACAGGGGGGCACTACGAGCAGTACTTC. This translates into CASSLETGGHYEQYF.

CDR3 sequence: CASSFGPGFSETQYF. The CDR3 nucleotides are TGCGCCAGCAGCTTCGGTCCCGGGTTTTCAGAGACCCAGTACTTC. V is TRBV5-1 and J is TRBJ2-5, with no clear D. V was pared by 2 bases and J by 4 bases, with 15 bases between. Germline CDR1 is SGHRS and CDR2 is YFSETQ. There are 15 residues in the CDR3.

J is TRBJ2-3 and V is TRBV29-1, with D possibly TRBD2 on 7 matching bases. Germline V gene lookup returns CDR1 SQVTM and CDR2 ANQGSEA. CDR3 size: 11 residues. The germline V and J ends were trimmed by 8 bases and 5 bases, with 11 bases remaining between them. The DNA of the CDR3 is TGCAGCAACAGGGAGGGAGATACGCAGTATTTT. As protein: CSNREGDTQYF.

There are a few counts of this clone. The chain is built from TRBV2 and TRBJ1-1; a weak D match, TRBD1 (6 bases). Trimming took 4 bases from V and 4 from J, leaving 10 bases between them. There are 13 residues in the CDR3. Per the germline V gene, CDR1 is SNHLY and CDR2 is FYNNEI. The CDR3 DNA follows: TGTGCCAGCAGTGTCACAGGGACCACTGAAGCTTTCTTT. This encodes CASSVTGTTEAFF.

This chain links TRBV19 with TRBJ1-5, with D possibly TRBD1 on 5 matching bases. The germline V gene encodes CDR1 LNHDA and CDR2 SQIVND (reference sequence). The length of the CDR3 is 15 residues. Trimming took off 5 bases at V and 0 bases at J, with 11 bases between the two ends. CDR3 protein: CASSGGVSSNQPQHF. The CDR3 DNA reads as TGTGCCAGTAGTGGGGGGGTCAGTAGCAATCAGCCCCAGCATTTT.

The chain recombines TRBV6-5 with TRBJ1-1, with no clear D. The CDR3 runs 14 residues. The V end was cut by 5 bases, the J end by 0 bases, with 10 bases between. Germline lookup yields CDR1 MNHEY and CDR2 SVGAGI. For the CDR3, the DNA is TGTGCCAGCAGTGCACCCGGGATGAACACTGAAGCTTTCTTT. Translated, it gives CASSAPGMNTEAFF.

This chain uses TRBV5-4 with TRBJ1-1; D remains ambiguous. Per germline, CDR1 SGHNT and CDR2 YYREEE (reference sequence). V dropped 3 bases and J dropped 5 bases, with 14 bases sitting between them. The CDR3 spans 14 residues. CDR3 sequence reads: CASSSRGEATEAFF. As DNA, the CDR3 is TGTGCCAGCAGCTCGAGAGGAGAGGCGACTGAAGCTTTCTTT.

The J gene is TRBJ1-5, the V gene TRBV18; D is possibly TRBD1 (5 bases). V was cut by 0 bases and J by 2 bases, with 8 bases left in between. In germline, CDR1 is KGHSH, CDR2 LQKENI. The CDR3 is 15 residues long. The CDR3 sequence: CASSPPGRGNQPQHF. The CDR3 nucleotides read TGTGCCAGCTCACCACCGGGCAGGGGCAATCAGCCCCAGCATTTT.